Included here is one TCR beta chain sequence, with context. The antigen remains unidentified. An end of the junction does not agree with germline; a read error may underlie this. This record belongs to a study of regulatory T cells in long-lasting Graves disease. The time point is: newly diagnosed GD, antithyroid drugs for less than 3 months. The TCR library was prepared using RNA isolated from PBMCs. General study results and limits: The researchers studied only peripheral blood, not thyroid tissue.

CDR3 regions were amplified by Arm-PCR using iRepertoire HTBI primers to build TCR beta libraries. TCRdb used MiXCR to reprocess the multiplex PCR reads, holding one entry per CDR3 protein. The table has around 400,000 distinct CDR3 sequences, about an eighth seen once. CDR3 length: 17 residues. Germline values: CDR1 SGHTA, CDR2 FQGTGA. Separately, the same data were catalogued under a study of T cells in Graves' hyperthyroidism and ophthalmopathy. That work states: Onset of ophthalmopathy came a median roughly 6.4 months after the model predicted it.

This sample comprised peripheral blood mononuclear cells (PBMCs), obtained at new diagnosis, from a patient treated with antithyroid drugs. The sequence was obtained from a young woman with Graves disease. The chain joins TRBV7-3 to TRBJ2-2, with 7 bases lining up with TRBD1. The CDR3 DNA is TGTGCCAGCAGTTTAACACCGGGGACAGCGAACACCGGGGAGCCGTTTTTT. Its translation: CASSLTPGTANTGEPFF.